The clone carrying this TCR beta chain was counted between two and nine times. This entry is derived from a study of TIL therapy for anti-PD-1-resistant metastatic lung cancer. Overall study: Most patients had lung adenocarcinoma; several tumors were EGFR-mutant, two ALK-rearranged; half smoked currently or formerly.

Time point denoted: pre-treatment sample, taken before nivolumab and TIL therapy. Tumor tissue came from excised metastases, mostly pleural nodules or supraclavicular lymph nodes. CDR3 length: 13 amino acids. Germline V gene data show CDR1 as SGHVS and CDR2 as FNYEAQ. V lost 1 base to trimming and J lost 6 bases, with 10 bases between them. The immunoSEQ assay was v3. Here immunoSEQ multiplex PCR was the method, and the copy in TCRdb shows in-frame clones only, minus some. Of about 5,300 clones listed, around 60% are singletons. Sequencing was performed on tumor tissue, taken at baseline. The TCR originated in a man between 65 and 79 years old with non-small cell lung cancer. The rearrangement links TRBV7-6 to TRBJ2-7; maybe TRBD2 (7 bases). CDR3 in amino acids: CASSLGGGGEQYF. CDR3 nucleotide sequence: TGTGCCAGCAGCTTAGGGGGAGGGGGCGAGCAGTACTTC. Full variable domain (outside the CDR3, taken from reference TRBV7-6 and TRBJ2-7): GAGVSQSPRYKVTKRGQDVALRCDPISGHVSLYWYRQALGQGPEFLTYFNYEAQQDKSGLPNDRFSAERPEGSISTLTIQRTEQRDSAMYRCASSLGGGGEQYFGPGTRLTVT.